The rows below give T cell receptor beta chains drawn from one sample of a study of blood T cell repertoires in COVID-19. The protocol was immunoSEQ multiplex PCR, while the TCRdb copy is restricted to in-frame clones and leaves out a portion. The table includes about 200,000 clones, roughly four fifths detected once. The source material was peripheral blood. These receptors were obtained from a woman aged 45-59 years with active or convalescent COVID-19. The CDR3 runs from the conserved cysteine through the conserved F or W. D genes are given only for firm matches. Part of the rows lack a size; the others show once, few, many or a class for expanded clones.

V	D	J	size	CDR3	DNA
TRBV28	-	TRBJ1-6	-	CASSLFVQGVVTLHF	TGTGCCAGCAGTTTATTTGTTCAGGGCGTCGTGACCCTCCACTTT
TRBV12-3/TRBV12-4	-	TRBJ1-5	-	CASSRGLPPQHF	TGTGCCAGCAGCCGAGGACTTCCCCCCCAGCATTTT
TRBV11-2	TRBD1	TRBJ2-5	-	CASSPGQGAETQYF	TGTGCCAGCAGCCCGGGACAGGGGGCAGAGACCCAGTACTTC
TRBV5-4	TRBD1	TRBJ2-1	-	CASSLVGTGSNEQFF	TGTGCCAGCAGCTTGGTGGGGACAGGGAGCAATGAGCAGTTCTTC
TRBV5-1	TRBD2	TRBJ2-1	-	CASSYTSVRNEQFF	TGCGCCAGCAGCTATACTAGCGTAAGGAATGAGCAGTTCTTC
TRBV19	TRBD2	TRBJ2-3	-	CASSNGLAASSTDTQYF	TGTGCCAGTAGTAACGGACTAGCGGCGTCTAGCACAGATACGCAGTATTTT
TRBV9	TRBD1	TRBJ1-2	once	CASSLRWDSGGYGYTF	TGTGCCAGCAGCCTAAGATGGGACAGCGGAGGCTATGGCTACACCTTC
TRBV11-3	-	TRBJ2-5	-	CASSLGTSRSETQYF	TGTGCCAGCAGCTTAGGAACTAGTAGGTCAGAGACCCAGTACTTC
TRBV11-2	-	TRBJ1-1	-	CASSPLRWAFF	TGTGCCAGCAGCCCCCTTCGGTGGGCTTTCTTT
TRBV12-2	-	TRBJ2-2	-	CASRLATRVENTGELFF	TGTGCAAGTCGCTTAGCGACCAGGGTAGAAAACACCGGGGAGCTGTTTTTT
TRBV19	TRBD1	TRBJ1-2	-	CASSIDPGTGLNYGYTF	TGTGCCAGTAGTATAGACCCCGGGACAGGACTCAACTATGGCTACACCTTC
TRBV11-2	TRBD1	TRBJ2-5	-	CASSLGGSETQYF	TGTGCCAGCAGTCTAGGGGGCAGCGAGACCCAGTACTTC
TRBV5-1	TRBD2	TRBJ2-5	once	CASSHQTTSGGAGETQYF	TGCGCCAGCAGCCATCAAACGACTAGCGGGGGGGCCGGCGAGACCCAGTACTTC
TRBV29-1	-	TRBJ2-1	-	CSVQKGQGELF	TGCAGCGTTCAAAAGGGGCAGGGTGAGCTCTTC
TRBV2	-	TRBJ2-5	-	CASSELVLARETQYF	TGTGCCAGCAGTGAATTGGTGTTAGCTCGCGAGACCCAGTACTTC
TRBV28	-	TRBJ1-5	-	CASSFPLGSPTNQPQHF	TGTGCCAGCAGTTTCCCCTTGGGGAGTCCGACCAATCAGCCCCAGCATTTT
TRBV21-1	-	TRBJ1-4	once	CASSKEERGWSEKLFF	TGTGCCAGCAGCAAAGAAGAACGCGGATGGAGTGAAAAACTGTTTTTT
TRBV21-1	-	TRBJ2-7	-	CASSKVPGLVDEQYF	TGTGCCAGCAGCAAAGTCCCGGGACTAGTTGACGAGCAGTACTTC
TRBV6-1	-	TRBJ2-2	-	CASSVLHGTGVTGELFF	TGTGCCAGCAGTGTCCTACACGGGACTGGGGTAACCGGGGAGCTGTTTTTT
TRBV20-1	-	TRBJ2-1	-	CSAPRFNEQFF	TGCAGTGCTCCCAGATTCAATGAGCAGTTCTTC
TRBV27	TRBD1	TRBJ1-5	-	CASSPGTASNQPQHF	TGTGCCAGCAGTCCAGGGACAGCTAGCAATCAGCCCCAGCATTTT
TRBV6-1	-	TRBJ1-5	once	CASSEVGGNQPQHF	TGTGCCAGCAGTGAAGTAGGGGGAAATCAGCCCCAGCATTTT
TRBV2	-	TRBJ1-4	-	CAARWGGATNEKLFF	TGTGCCGCCCGGTGGGGGGGCGCAACTAATGAAAAACTGTTTTTT